This TCR beta chain emerged from a study of blood T cell repertoires in COVID-19. Libraries were prepared by immunoSEQ multiplex PCR; TCRdb keeps only in-frame clonotypes and omits some of them. The table shows about 230,000 clones, with 65% to 90% occurring only once. This clonotype was sampled from a man aged 18 to 29 who had recovered from COVID-19. The specimen sequenced was PBMCs or T cells enriched from blood (not recorded which).

The CDR3 nucleotides read TGTGCCAGTAGTATCGGGACTACCGGCTACGAGCAGTACTTC. Amino acid sequence: CASSIGTTGYEQYF. The chain joins TRBV19 to TRBJ2-7; 7 bases agree with TRBD2. This CDR3 region has 14 residues. From germline, CDR1 is LNHDA and CDR2 SQIVND (reference sequence). The V gene end was trimmed by 3 bases and the J gene end by 3 bases; junction bases not matched to a gene: 5.